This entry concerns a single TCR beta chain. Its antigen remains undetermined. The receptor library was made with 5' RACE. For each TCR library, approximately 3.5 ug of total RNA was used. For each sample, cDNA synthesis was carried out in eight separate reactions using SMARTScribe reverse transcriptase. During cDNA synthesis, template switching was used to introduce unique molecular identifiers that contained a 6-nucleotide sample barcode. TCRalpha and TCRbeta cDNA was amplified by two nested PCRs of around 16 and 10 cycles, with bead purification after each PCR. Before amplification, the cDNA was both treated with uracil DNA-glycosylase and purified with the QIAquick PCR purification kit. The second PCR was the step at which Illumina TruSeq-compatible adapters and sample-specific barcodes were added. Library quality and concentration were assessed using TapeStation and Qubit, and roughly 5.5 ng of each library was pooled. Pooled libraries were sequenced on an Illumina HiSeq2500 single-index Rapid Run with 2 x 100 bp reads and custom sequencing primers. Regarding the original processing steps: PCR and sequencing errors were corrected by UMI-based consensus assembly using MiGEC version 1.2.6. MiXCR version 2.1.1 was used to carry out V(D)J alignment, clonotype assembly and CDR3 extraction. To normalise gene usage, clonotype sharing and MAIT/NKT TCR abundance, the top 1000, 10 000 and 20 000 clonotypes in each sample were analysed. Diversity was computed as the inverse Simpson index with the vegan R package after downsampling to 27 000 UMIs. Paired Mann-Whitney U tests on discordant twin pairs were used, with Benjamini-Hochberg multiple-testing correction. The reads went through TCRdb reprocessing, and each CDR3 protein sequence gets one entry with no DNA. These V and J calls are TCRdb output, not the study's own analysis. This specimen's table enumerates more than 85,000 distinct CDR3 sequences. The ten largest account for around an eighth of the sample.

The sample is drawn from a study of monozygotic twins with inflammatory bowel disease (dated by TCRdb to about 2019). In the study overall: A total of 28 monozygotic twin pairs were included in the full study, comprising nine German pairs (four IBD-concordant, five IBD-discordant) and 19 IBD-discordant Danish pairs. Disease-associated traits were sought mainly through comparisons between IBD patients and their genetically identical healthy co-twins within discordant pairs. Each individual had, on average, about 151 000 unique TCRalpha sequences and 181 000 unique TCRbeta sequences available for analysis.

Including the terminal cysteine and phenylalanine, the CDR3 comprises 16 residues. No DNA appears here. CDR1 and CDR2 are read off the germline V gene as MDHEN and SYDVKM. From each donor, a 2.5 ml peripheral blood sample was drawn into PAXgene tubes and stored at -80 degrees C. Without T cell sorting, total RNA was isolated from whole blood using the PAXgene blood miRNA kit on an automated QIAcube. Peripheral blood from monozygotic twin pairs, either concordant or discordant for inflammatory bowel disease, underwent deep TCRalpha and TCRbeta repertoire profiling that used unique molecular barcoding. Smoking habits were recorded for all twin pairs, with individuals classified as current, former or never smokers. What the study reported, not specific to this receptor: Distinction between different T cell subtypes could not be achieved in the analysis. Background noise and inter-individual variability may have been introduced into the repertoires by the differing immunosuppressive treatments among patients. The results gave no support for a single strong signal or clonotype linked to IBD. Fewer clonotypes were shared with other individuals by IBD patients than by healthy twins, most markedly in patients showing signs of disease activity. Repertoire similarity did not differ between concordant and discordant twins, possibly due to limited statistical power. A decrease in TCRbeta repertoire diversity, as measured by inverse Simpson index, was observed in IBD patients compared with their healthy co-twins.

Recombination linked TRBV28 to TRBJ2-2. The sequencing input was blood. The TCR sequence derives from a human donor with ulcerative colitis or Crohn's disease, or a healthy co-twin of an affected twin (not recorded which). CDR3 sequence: CASSPPVDVDTGELFF.